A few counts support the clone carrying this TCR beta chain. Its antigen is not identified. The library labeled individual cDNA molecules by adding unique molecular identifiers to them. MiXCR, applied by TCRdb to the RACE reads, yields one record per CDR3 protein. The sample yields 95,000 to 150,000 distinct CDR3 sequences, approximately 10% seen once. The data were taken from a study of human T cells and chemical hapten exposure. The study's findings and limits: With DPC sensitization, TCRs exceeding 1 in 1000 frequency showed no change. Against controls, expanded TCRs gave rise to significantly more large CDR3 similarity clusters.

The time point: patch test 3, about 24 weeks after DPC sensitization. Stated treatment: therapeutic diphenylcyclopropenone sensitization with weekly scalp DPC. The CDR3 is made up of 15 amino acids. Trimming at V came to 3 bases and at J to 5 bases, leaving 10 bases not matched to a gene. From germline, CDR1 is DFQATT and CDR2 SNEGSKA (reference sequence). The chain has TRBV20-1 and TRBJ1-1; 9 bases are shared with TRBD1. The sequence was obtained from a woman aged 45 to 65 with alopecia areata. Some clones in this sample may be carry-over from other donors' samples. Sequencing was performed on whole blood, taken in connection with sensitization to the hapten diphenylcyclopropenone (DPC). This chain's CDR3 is CSARADRGVWTEAFF. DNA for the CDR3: TGCAGTGCTAGGGCGGACAGGGGAGTGTGGACTGAAGCTTTCTTT.